The sequence of this T cell receptor (beta chain) was determined in a study of cytomegalovirus exposure and HLA in healthy donors. Study results and caveats: CMV serostatus stood as the only immune exposure information on hand. Earlier analysis yielded a pattern in which most TCR beta V segments were productive about 90% or about 30% of the time. The authors later linked a missense DCLRE1C variant to TCR beta V- and J-gene trimming.

A word on this clone: Antigen: not known.

PCR employed 60 Vbeta and 13 Jbeta primers. Using immunoSEQ multiplex PCR, the repertoire was profiled, and TCRdb retains in-frame clones only, with some absent. The repertoire consists of a few hundred thousand clones, with 80% to 90% occurring once and the leading ten covering about 2%. CDR3 length equals 13 residues. V lost 4 bases, J lost 4 bases, and 4 bases stayed unmatched. Per the germline V gene, CDR1 is SGHRS and CDR2 is YFSETQ. The chain is built from TRBV5-1 and TRBJ1-1; 7 bases are shared with TRBD1. The sequence came from a woman aged 40 to 49 in good health and CMV-seropositive. Sequencing was done on a sample of PBMCs. In DNA, the CDR3 is TGCGCCAGCAGCCGACAGGGAAGCACTGAAGCTTTCTTT. It codes for CASSRQGSTEAFF.